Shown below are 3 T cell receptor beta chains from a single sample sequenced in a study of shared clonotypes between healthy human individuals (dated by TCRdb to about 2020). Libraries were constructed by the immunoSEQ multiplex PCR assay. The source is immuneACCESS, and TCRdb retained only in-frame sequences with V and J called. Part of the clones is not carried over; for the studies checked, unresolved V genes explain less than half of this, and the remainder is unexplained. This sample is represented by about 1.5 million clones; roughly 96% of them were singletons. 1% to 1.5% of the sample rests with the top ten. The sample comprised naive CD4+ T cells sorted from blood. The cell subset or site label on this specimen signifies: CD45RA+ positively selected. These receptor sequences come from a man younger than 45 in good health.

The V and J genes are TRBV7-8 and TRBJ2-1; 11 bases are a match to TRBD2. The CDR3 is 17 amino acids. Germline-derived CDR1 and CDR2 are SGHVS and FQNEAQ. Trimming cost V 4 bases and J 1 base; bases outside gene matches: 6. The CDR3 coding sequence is TGTGCCAGCAGCTCAAAGAGGACTAGCGGGTCCTACAATGAGCAGTTCTTC. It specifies CASSSKRTSGSYNEQFF.

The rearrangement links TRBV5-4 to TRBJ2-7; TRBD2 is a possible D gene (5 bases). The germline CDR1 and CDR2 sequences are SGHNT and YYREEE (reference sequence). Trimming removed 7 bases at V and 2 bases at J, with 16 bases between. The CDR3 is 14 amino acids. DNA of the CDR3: TGTGCCAGCGGGCGAAGCGGAGACACCTACGAGCAGTACTTC. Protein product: CASGRSGDTYEQYF.

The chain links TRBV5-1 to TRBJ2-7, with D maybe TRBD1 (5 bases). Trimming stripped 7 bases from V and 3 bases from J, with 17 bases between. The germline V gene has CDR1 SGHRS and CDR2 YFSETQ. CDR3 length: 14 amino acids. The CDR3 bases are TGCGCCAGCGCTCACGAAAGACAGTTCTACGAGCAGTACTTC. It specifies CASAHERQFYEQYF.